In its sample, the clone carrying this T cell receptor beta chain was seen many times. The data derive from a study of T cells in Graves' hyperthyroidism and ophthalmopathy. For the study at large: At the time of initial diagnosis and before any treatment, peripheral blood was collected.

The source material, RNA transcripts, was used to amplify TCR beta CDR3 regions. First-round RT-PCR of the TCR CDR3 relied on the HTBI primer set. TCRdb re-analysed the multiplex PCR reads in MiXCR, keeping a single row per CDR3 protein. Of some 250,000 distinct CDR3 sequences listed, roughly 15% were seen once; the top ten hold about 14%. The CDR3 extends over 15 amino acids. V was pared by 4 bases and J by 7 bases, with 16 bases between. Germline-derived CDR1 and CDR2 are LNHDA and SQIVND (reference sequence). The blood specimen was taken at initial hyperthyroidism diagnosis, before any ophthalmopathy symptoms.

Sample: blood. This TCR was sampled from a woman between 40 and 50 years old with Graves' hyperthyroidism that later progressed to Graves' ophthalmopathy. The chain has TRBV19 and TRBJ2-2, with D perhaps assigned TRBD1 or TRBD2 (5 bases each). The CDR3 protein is CASSKHRLGDGELFF. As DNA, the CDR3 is TGTGCCAGTAGTAAACACAGGTTGGGGGACGGGGAGCTGTTTTTT.